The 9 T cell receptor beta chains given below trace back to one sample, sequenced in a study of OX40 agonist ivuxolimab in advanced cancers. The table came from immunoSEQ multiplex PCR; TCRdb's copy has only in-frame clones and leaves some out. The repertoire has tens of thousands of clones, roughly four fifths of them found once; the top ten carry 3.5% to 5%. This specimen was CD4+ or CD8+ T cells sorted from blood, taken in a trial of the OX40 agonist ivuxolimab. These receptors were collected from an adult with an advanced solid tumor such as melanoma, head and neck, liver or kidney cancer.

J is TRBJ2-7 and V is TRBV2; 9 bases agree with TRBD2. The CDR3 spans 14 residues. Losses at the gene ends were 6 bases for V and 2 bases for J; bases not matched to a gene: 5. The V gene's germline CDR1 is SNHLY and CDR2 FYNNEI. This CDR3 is CASRRGLAPYEQYF. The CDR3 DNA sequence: TGTGCCAGCAGGAGAGGACTAGCGCCCTACGAGCAGTACTTC. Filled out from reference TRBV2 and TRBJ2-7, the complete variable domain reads EPEVTQTPSHQVTQMGQEVILRCVPISNHLYFYWYRQILGQKVEFLVSFYNNEISEKSEIFDDQFSVERPDGSNFTLKIRSTKLEDSAMYFCASRRGLAPYEQYFGPGTRLTVT.

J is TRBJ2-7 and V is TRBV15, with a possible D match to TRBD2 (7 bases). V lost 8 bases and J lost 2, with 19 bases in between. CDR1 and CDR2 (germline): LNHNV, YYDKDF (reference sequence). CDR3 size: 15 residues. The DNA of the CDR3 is TGTGCCACCGGACCTCTCGGAGGGGGGGCCTACGAGCAGTACTTC. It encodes CATGPLGGGAYEQYF.

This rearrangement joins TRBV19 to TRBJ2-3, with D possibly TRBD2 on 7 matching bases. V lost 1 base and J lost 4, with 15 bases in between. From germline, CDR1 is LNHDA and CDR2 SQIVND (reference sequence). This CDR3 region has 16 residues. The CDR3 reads CASSIVSGGKPDTQYF. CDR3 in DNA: TGTGCCAGTAGTATAGTTTCGGGGGGCAAGCCAGATACGCAGTATTTT.

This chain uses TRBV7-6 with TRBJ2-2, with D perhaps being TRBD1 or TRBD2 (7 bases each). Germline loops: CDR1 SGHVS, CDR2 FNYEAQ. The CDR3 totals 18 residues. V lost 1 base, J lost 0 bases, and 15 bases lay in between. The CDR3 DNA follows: TGTGCCAGCAGCTTAGGTACGGGGGGACAGCCGAACACCGGGGAGCTGTTTTTT. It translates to CASSLGTGGQPNTGELFF.

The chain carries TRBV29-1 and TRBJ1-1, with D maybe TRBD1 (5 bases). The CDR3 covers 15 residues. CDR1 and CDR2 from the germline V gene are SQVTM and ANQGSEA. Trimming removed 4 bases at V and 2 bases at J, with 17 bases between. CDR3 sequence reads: CSVVFRARTNTEAFF. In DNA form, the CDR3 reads TGCAGCGTTGTGTTTCGGGCCCGGACAAACACTGAAGCTTTCTTT.

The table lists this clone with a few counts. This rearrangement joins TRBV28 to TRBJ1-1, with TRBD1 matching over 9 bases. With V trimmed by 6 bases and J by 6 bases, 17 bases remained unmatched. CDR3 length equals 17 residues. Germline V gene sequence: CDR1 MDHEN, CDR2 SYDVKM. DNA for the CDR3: TGTGCCAGCAGCCGGACAGGGGCTACACAGTCCCTCGCTGAAGCTTTCTTT. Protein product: CASSRTGATQSLAEAFF.

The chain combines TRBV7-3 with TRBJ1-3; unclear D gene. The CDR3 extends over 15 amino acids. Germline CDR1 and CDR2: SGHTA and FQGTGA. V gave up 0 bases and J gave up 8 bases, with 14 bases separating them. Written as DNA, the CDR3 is TGTGCCAGCAGCTTAACTGGGCAACTCTGGGACACCATATATTTT. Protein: CASSLTGQLWDTIYF.

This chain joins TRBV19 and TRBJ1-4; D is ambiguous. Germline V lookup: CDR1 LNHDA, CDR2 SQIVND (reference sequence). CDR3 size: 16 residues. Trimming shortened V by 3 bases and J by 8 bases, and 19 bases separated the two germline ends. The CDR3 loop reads CASSIRVASGGEKLFF. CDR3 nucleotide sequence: TGTGCCAGTAGTATTCGGGTTGCCTCGGGAGGCGAAAAACTGTTTTTT.

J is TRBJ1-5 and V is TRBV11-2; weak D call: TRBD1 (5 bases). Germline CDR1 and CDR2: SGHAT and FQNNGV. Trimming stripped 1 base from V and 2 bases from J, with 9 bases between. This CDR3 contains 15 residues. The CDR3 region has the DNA TGTGCCAGCAGCTTAGCGGGGGATCGCAATCAGCCCCAGCATTTT. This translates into CASSLAGDRNQPQHF.